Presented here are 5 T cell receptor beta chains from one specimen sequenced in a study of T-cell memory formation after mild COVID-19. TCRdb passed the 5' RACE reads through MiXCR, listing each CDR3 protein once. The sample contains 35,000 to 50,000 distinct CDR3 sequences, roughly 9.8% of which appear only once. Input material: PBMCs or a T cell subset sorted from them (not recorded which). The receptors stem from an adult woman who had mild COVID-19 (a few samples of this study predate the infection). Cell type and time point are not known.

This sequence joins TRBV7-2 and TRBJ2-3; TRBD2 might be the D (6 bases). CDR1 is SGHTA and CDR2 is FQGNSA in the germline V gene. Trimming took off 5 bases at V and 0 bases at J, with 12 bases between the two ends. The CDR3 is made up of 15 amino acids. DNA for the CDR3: TGTGCCAGCAGCCGAGGGAGCGGGAGCACAGATACGCAGTATTTT. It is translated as CASSRGSGSTDTQYF.

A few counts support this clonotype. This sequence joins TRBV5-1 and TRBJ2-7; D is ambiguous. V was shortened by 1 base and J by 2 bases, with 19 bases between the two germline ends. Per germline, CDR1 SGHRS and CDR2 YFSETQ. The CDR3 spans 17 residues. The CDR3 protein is CASSLSPTGVAAYEQYF. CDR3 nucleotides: TGCGCCAGCAGCTTGTCCCCGACTGGGGTCGCTGCCTACGAGCAGTACTTC.

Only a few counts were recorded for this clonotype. CDR3 residues: CASSLMGTAFF. The CDR3 DNA follows: TGTGCCAGCAGTTTAATGGGTACGGCTTTCTTT. The chain recombines TRBV27 with TRBJ1-1; no definite D call. The CDR3 is 11 residues long. Trimming pared 2 bases from V and 11 bases from J, leaving 9 bases between. The germline V gene has CDR1 MNHEY and CDR2 SMNVEV (reference sequence).

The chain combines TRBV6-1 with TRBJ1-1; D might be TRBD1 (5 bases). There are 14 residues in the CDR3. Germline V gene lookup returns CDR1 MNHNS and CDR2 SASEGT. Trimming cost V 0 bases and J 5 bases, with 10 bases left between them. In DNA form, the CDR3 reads TGTGCCAGCAGTGAAGCGTGGGGGTCGACTGAAGCTTTCTTT. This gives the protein CASSEAWGSTEAFF.

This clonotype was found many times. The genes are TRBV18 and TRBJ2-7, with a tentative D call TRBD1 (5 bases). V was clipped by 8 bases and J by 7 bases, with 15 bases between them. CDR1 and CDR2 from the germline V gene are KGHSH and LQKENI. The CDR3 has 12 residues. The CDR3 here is CASSPTPGEQYF. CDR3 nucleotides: TGTGCCAGCAGCCCGACCCCAGGGGAGCAGTACTTC.